This entry concerns a single T cell receptor (beta chain). The data originate from a study of OX40 agonist ivuxolimab in advanced cancers. Data came from immunoSEQ multiplex PCR; TCRdb stores just in-frame clones and leaves some out. The sample lists approximately 70,000 clones; roughly 84% were seen once. Trimming took 4 bases from V and 4 from J, leaving 15 bases between them. The CDR3 runs 15 residues. CDR1 SGHTA and CDR2 FQGNSA come from the germline V gene. This material consisted of CD4+ or CD8+ T cells sorted from blood, taken in a trial of the OX40 agonist ivuxolimab. This receptor was identified in an adult with an advanced solid tumor such as melanoma, head and neck, liver or kidney cancer. The V call is TRBV7-2, the J call TRBJ2-3; tentative D call: TRBD2 (7 bases). In DNA form, the CDR3 reads TGTGCCAGCAGCTCTAGGGGGGGCATCCCAGATACGCAGTATTTT. This sequence encodes CASSSRGGIPDTQYF.